A selection of T cell receptor beta chains follows, all from one sample in a study of shared clonotypes between healthy human individuals. Data came from immunoSEQ multiplex PCR; TCRdb stores just in-frame clones and leaves some out. The sample lists hundreds of thousands of clones, roughly 95% occurring once. Sequenced input: naive CD8+ T cells sorted from blood. These receptors were obtained from a woman in her 30s in good health. Both conserved end residues are part of each CDR3. The D gene is left open where the match is weak.

NA	TRBV5-8	TRBJ1-2	TGTGCCAGCAGCTTGCCGACGCGTGCTAACTATGGCTACACCTTC	CASSLPTRANYGYTF
NA	TRBV27	TRBJ2-7	TGTGCCAGCAGTCCCCCGTTCAGGGAAGGCGCCTACGAGCAGTACTTC	CASSPPFREGAYEQYF
TRBD1	TRBV4-2	TRBJ2-7	TGTGCCAGCAGCCAAGCGTGGACAGGGGGCTCCTACGAGCAGTACTTC	CASSQAWTGGSYEQYF
NA	TRBV2	TRBJ1-6	TGTGCCAGCACGGCAGGGACCTCACCCCTCCACTTT	CASTAGTSPLHF
NA	TRBV9	TRBJ1-1	TGTGCCAGCAGCAAGGGGACCACTGAAGCTTTCTTT	CASSKGTTEAFF
NA	TRBV5-8	TRBJ2-7	TGTGCCAGCAGCTTAGGGAGCAGGGCCTACTACGAGCAGTACTTC	CASSLGSRAYYEQYF
TRBD1	TRBV27	TRBJ1-5	TGTGCCAGCTCGTCCGGGACAGGGATTAGCAATCAGCCCCAGCATTTT	CASSSGTGISNQPQHF
NA	TRBV13	TRBJ2-1	TGTGCCAGCAGCTTATTTATATACAATGAGCAGTTCTTC	CASSLFIYNEQFF
NA	TRBV9	TRBJ2-1	TGTGCCAGCACCGACTCCCAGGGACTGGACAATGAGCAGTTCTTC	CASTDSQGLDNEQFF
NA	TRBV5-1	TRBJ1-2	TGCGCCAGCAGCTTGGCCAATAAGCGGATATATGGCTACACCTTC	CASSLANKRIYGYTF
NA	TRBV13	TRBJ2-3	TGTGCCAGCAGCTCCCAGGCGAACACAGATACGCAGTATTTT	CASSSQANTDTQYF
TRBD1	TRBV28	TRBJ2-3	TGTGCCAGCAGTTCAGGACAGGAGGTTATAGATACGCAGTATTTT	CASSSGQEVIDTQYF
NA	TRBV11-3	TRBJ2-2	TGTGCCAGCAGCTTAACAGGCTCAACCGGGGAGCTGTTTTTT	CASSLTGSTGELFF
NA	TRBV7-9	TRBJ1-2	TGTGCCAGCAGCTCTCAGGGTACGACCAACTATGGCTACACCTTC	CASSSQGTTNYGYTF
NA	TRBV27	TRBJ1-1	TGTGCCAGCAGTTTCGGTGGAGAGACTGAAGCTTTCTTT	CASSFGGETEAFF
NA	TRBV2	TRBJ2-2	TGTGCCAGCAGTGATTGGGGGAGTGGCACCGGGGAGCTGTTTTTT	CASSDWGSGTGELFF
TRBD1	TRBV28	TRBJ1-4	TGTGCCAGCAGTTTAGGGACAGGGGTGGAAAAACTGTTTTTT	CASSLGTGVEKLFF
NA	TRBV28	TRBJ2-7	TGTGCCAGCAGCCAAATCGGGACGACTGAGCAGTACTTC	CASSQIGTTEQYF
NA	TRBV20-1	TRBJ2-7	TGCAGTGCTTTCAACTACGAGCAGTACTTC	CSAFNYEQYF